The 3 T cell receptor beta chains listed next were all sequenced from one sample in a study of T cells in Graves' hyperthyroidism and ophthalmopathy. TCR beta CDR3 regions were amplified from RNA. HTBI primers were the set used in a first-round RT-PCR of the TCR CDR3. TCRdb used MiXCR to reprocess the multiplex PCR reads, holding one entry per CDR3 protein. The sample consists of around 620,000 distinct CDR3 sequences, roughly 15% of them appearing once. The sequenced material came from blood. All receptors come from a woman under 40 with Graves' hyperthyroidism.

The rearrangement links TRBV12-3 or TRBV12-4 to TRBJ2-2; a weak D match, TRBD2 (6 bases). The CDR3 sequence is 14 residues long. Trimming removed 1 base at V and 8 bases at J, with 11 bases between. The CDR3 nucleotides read TGTGCCAGCAGTTTAGGGTGGGAGGCAGGGGAGCTGTTTTTT. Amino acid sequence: CASSLGWEAGELFF.

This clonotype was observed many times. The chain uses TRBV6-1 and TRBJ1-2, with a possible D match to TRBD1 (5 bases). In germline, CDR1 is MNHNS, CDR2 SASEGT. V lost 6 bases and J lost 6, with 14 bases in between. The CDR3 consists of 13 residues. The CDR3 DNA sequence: TGTGCCAGCAGCAGGGCCGGAGGTGATGGCTACACCTTC. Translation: CASSRAGGDGYTF.

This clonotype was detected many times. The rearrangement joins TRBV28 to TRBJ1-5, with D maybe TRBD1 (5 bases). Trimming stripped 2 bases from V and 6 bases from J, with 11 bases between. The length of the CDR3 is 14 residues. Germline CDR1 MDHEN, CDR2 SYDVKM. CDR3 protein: CASSLGAGSQPQHF. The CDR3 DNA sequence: TGTGCCAGCAGTTTAGGGGCAGGCTCTCAGCCCCAGCATTTT.